These 13 T cell receptor beta chains were all obtained from the same sample, sequenced in a study of graft-versus-host responses after intestinal transplantation. Once graft tissue had been processed, intraepithelial and lamina propria lymphocytes were released. Clones were read by immunoSEQ multiplex PCR, and TCRdb kept only the in-frame ones, dropping some. Among some 13,000 clones listed, 74% were seen once. The material was ileum tissue, obtained 16 days after intestinal transplant. These receptor sequences come from a human patient who received an intestinal transplant, so some T cells may come from the graft donor.

This clone has just a few counts. This chain joins TRBV5-4 and TRBJ1-2, with TRBD1 as a possible D gene (6 bases). Looked up from germline, CDR1 is SGHNT and CDR2 is YYREEE (reference sequence). This CDR3 comprises 15 residues. Trimming removed 3 bases at V and 4 bases at J, with 16 bases between. CDR3 sequence reads: CASSWGTNWGYGYTF. The CDR3 DNA reads TGTGCCAGCAGCTGGGGGACAAATTGGGGCTATGGCTACACCTTC.

The chain is built from TRBV5-8 and TRBJ2-1, with D possibly matching TRBD2 (5 bases). Germline V gives CDR1 SGHTS, CDR2 YDEGEE. The germline V and J ends were trimmed by 9 bases and 5 bases, with 12 bases remaining between them. The CDR3 contains 12 residues. CDR3 DNA: TGTGCCATCGGGGAGCCGAACAATGAGCAGTTCTTC. Protein sequence: CAIGEPNNEQFF.

The rearrangement uses TRBV11-2 and TRBJ1-4; no firm D call. Germline V gives CDR1 SGHAT, CDR2 FQNNGV. The CDR3 runs to 13 residues. Trimming stripped 2 bases from V and 9 bases from J, with 10 bases between. The CDR3 DNA is TGTGCCAGCAGCTTAAGATCAGATCAAAAACTGTTTTTT. It codes for CASSLRSDQKLFF.

This clone was picked up one time. The chain couples TRBV5-1 to TRBJ2-7, with 9 bases lining up with TRBD1. There are 15 residues in the CDR3. With 4 bases clipped from V and 4 bases from J, the junction kept 9 bases outside the gene matches. Germline-derived CDR1 and CDR2 are SGHRS and YFSETQ. DNA for the CDR3: TGCGCCAGCAGCCCCACCGGGACAGGGATATACGAGCAGTACTTC. Translating gives CASSPTGTGIYEQYF.

The genes are TRBV2 and TRBJ2-7; D gene unclear. Germline CDR1 SNHLY, CDR2 FYNNEI. V shed 5 bases and J shed 4 bases, with 12 bases lying between them. The CDR3 runs 13 residues. The CDR3 DNA reads TGTGCCAGCAGTAGGCAGGCCCTTTACGAGCAGTACTTC. It yields the protein CASSRQALYEQYF.

The V gene is TRBV7-9, the J gene TRBJ2-7; D gene ambiguous. V was clipped by 2 bases and J by 2 bases, with 10 bases between them. Per germline, CDR1 SEHNR and CDR2 FQNEAQ (reference sequence). This CDR3 has 14 amino acids. CDR3 sequence reads: CASSLTPNPYEQYF. In nucleotides, the CDR3 is TGTGCCAGCAGCTTAACTCCTAACCCCTACGAGCAGTACTTC.

V and J are TRBV5-4 and TRBJ2-7, with 14 bases identical to TRBD2. The V gene's germline CDR1 is SGHNT and CDR2 YYREEE (reference sequence). The J segment lost 2 bases and the V segment lost 2 bases, leaving 3 bases of the junction unmatched. The CDR3 is 16 amino acids. The CDR3 DNA follows: TGTGCCAGCAGCTTCGGGACTAGCGGGAGAACCTACGAGCAGTACTTC. Translated: CASSFGTSGRTYEQYF.

The chain employs TRBV4-1 and TRBJ2-7; D might be TRBD1 (6 bases). Trimming cost V 1 base and J 0 bases, with 10 bases left between them. In germline, CDR1 is MGHRA, CDR2 YSYEKL. This CDR3 region has 15 residues. DNA of the CDR3: TGCGCCAGCAGCCAAGGAGGGGGATCCTCCTACGAGCAGTACTTC. It codes for CASSQGGGSSYEQYF.

The genes are TRBV29-1 and TRBJ2-1; D is unclear. Trimming took off 7 bases at V and 0 bases at J, with 10 bases between the two ends. The CDR3 runs to 13 residues. Per germline, CDR1 SQVTM and CDR2 ANQGSEA. The CDR3 is CSDFVSSYNEQFF. CDR3 sequence (DNA): TGCAGCGACTTTGTAAGCTCCTACAATGAGCAGTTCTTC.

This chain joins TRBV18 and TRBJ2-7; 7 bases match TRBD2. The CDR3 has 14 amino acids. Germline V gene data show CDR1 as KGHSH and CDR2 as LQKENI. Trimming cost V 6 bases and J 1 base; bases outside gene matches: 6. The CDR3 is CASSFTSASYEQYF. CDR3 in DNA: TGTGCCAGCTCCTTTACTAGCGCTTCCTACGAGCAGTACTTC.

The table lists this clone with a few counts. The chain employs TRBV5-1 and TRBJ2-7, with 11 bases lining up with TRBD1. With 1 base clipped from V and 3 bases from J, the junction kept 3 bases outside the gene matches. This CDR3 comprises 15 residues. CDR1 SGHRS and CDR2 YFSETQ come from the germline V gene. CDR3 in amino acids: CASSLRGTGGYEQYF. CDR3 nucleotide sequence: TGCGCCAGCAGCTTGAGGGGGACAGGGGGCTACGAGCAGTACTTC.

This rearrangement joins TRBV28 to TRBJ2-7; D is unresolved. Trimming took off 1 base at V and 3 bases at J, with 10 bases between the two ends. The CDR3 consists of 14 residues. Germline assignment: CDR1 MDHEN and CDR2 SYDVKM. The CDR3 sequence: CASSLLMADYEQYF. The CDR3 DNA reads TGTGCCAGCAGTTTATTAATGGCGGACTACGAGCAGTACTTC.

This clone has only a few counts. This rearrangement joins TRBV7-6 to TRBJ2-3, with 9 positions matching TRBD1. CDR3 length equals 14 residues. Per the germline V gene, CDR1 is SGHVS and CDR2 is FNYEAQ. After removal of 1 base from V and 4 bases from J, the junction contained 0 bases not matched to a gene. The CDR3 protein is CASSLGTGADTQYF. The CDR3 DNA reads TGTGCCAGCAGCTTAGGGACAGGGGCAGATACGCAGTATTTT.